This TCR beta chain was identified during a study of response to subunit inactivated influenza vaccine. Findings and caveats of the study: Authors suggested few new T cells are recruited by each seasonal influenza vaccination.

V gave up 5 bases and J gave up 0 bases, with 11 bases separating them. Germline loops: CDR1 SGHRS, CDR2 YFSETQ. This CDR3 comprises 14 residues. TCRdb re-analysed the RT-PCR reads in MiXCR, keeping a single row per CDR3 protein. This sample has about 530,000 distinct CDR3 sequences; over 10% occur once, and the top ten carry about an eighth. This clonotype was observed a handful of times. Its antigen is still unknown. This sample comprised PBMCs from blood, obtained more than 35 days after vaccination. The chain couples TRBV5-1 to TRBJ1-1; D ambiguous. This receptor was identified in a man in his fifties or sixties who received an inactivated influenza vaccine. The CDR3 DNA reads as TGCGCCAGCAGTTATGGAAACCTGAACACTGAAGCTTTCTTT. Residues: CASSYGNLNTEAFF.